Listed here is a single TCR beta chain. Its antigen is not known. This record comes from a study of cytomegalovirus exposure and HLA in healthy donors. General observations from the study: It was shown in a later analysis that HLA-associated TCR beta chains were more clonally expanded than other, equally common chains.

There are 15 residues in the CDR3. With 0 bases removed from V and 1 base from J, the gap between germline ends came to 7 bases. Per germline, CDR1 MRHNA and CDR2 SNTAGT. The PCR had 60 Vbeta and 13 Jbeta primers. Clones were sequenced by immunoSEQ multiplex PCR, and TCRdb holds only the in-frame ones, with some missing. This sample has under 110,000 clones; just over 70% occur once, and the top ten carry roughly 0.76%. The chain has TRBV6-4 and TRBJ2-1; D may be TRBD1 (5 bases). Sequencing input: PBMCs. The clonotype originates from a boy aged 5-17 years in good health and CMV-seronegative. The CDR3 DNA sequence: TGTGCCAGCAGTGACTCGCCAGGGTCCTACAATGAGCAGTTCTTC. This translates into CASSDSPGSYNEQFF.